The 30 T cell receptor beta chains listed next were all sequenced from one sample in a study of blood T cells in healthy people across ages. Then a second PCR, running roughly 7 to 11 cycles, was carried out with a sample-barcoded 5' primer and a J-beta primer mix. A single record per CDR3 protein comes from TCRdb applying MiXCR to the 5' RACE reads. The repertoire holds some 880,000 distinct CDR3 sequences, roughly 34% seen once, with approximately 12% in the top ten. The sample was blood. Every receptor here comes from a young man in good health.

V gene TRBV12-3 or TRBV12-4 combines with J gene TRBJ2-5; 10 bases map to TRBD1. After removal of 5 bases from V and 5 bases from J, the junction contained 17 bases not matched to a gene. This CDR3 region has 18 residues. The chain's CDR3 is CASSRSQPGQGLEETQYF. DNA for the CDR3: TGTGCCAGCAGTAGGAGCCAACCGGGACAGGGGCTTGAGGAGACCCAGTACTTC.

This clonotype turned up a few times. CDR3 in DNA: TGCGCCAGCAGCCAAGTTCGAGGAGACACCGGGGAGCTGTTTTTT. Its translation is CASSQVRGDTGELFF. The rearrangement links TRBV4-3 to TRBJ2-2; D remains ambiguous. CDR3 length: 15 amino acids. Deletions cut 1 base from V and 3 bases from J, with 9 bases between. CDR1 is LGHNA, CDR2 YSLEER, per germline.

The chain joins TRBV10-3 to TRBJ2-2, with 7 bases that match TRBD1. V was clipped by 10 bases and J by 2 bases; unmatched bases: 7. Germline V gives CDR1 ENHRY, CDR2 SYGVKD. CDR3 length: 14 amino acids. CDR3 nucleotides: TGTGCCACTAGAGGACAGGTTAACACCGGGGAGCTGTTTTTT. It translates to CATRGQVNTGELFF.

This clonotype was counted a few times. The V gene is TRBV12-3 or TRBV12-4, the J gene TRBJ2-1; 7 nucleotides align to TRBD1. The CDR3 loop spans 15 amino acids. The ends lost 4 bases at V and 6 bases at J; junction bases unmatched: 9. For the CDR3, the DNA is TGTGCCAGCAGTTCACCCCGCGACAGGGTCAATGAGCAGTTCTTC. This encodes CASSSPRDRVNEQFF.

The V and J genes are TRBV27 and TRBJ2-7; D is perhaps TRBD2 (6 bases). This CDR3 spans 16 amino acids. Deletions cut 0 bases from V and 5 bases from J, with 17 bases between. In germline, CDR1 is MNHEY, CDR2 SMNVEV (reference sequence). The CDR3 DNA reads as TGTGCCAGCAGTTTATCGGAAAGAGGCGGGACGGACGAGCAGTACTTC. Its protein product is CASSLSERGGTDEQYF.

V and J are TRBV18 and TRBJ2-1; 7 bases are shared with TRBD1. CDR1 is KGHSH and CDR2 is LQKENI in the germline V gene. J lost 10 bases, V lost 8 bases, and 11 bases had no gene match. The length of the CDR3 is 13 residues. The CDR3 DNA is TGTGCCAGCCAAACGAACAGGGGTAGAGAGCAGTTCTTC. It codes for CASQTNRGREQFF.

In this sample, this clonotype turned up a few times. The chain combines TRBV6-2 or TRBV6-3 with TRBJ1-2; D remains ambiguous. Germline V lookup: CDR1 MNHEY, CDR2 SVGEGT. Trimming took 2 bases from V and 4 from J, leaving 14 bases between them. The CDR3 consists of 15 residues. The CDR3 sequence: CASSYPKDGRYGYTF. The CDR3 coding sequence is TGTGCCAGCAGTTACCCCAAGGACGGTCGCTATGGCTACACCTTC.

At least ten counts were recorded for this clonotype. The chain carries TRBV7-9 and TRBJ2-3; D ambiguous. The CDR3 has 14 amino acids. The V gene's germline CDR1 is SEHNR and CDR2 FQNEAQ (reference sequence). V lost 5 bases, J lost 12 bases, and 21 bases lay in between. CDR3 in amino acids: CASSPLSYLIAQYF. CDR3 DNA sequence: TGTGCCAGCAGCCCGCTTTCCTACCTAATCGCCCAGTATTTT.

This clonotype has only a few counts. This sequence joins TRBV6-5 and TRBJ1-5; the D gene is possibly TRBD1 (6 bases). CDR1 and CDR2 from the germline V gene are MNHEY and SVGAGI. The V and J ends lost 4 bases and 4 bases respectively, with 8 bases between them. The CDR3 loop spans 13 amino acids. DNA of the CDR3: TGTGCCAGCAGTTCAGGACAGAATCAGCCCCAGCATTTT. It specifies CASSSGQNQPQHF.

V usage is TRBV20-1 and J usage is TRBJ1-1; TRBD1 agrees at 8 bases. The CDR3 loop spans 15 amino acids. Germline trimming cut 8 bases from V and 4 bases from J; bases unmatched to any gene: 15. Germline values: CDR1 DFQATT, CDR2 SNEGSKA (reference sequence). The CDR3 DNA sequence: TGCAGTACTGAAAACTCCAGGGGGCTGGGCACTGAAGCTTTCTTT. Protein product: CSTENSRGLGTEAFF.

Turning to this clonotype: One junction end does not reproduce the germline sequence, and a read error may be involved. The V call is TRBV20-1, the J call TRBJ1-2; the D gene is possibly TRBD1 (6 bases). This CDR3 has 15 residues. From germline, CDR1 is DFQATT and CDR2 SNEGSKA (reference sequence). The CDR3: CSARVWTAANYGHTF. CDR3 in DNA: TGCAGTGCTAGAGTTTGGACAGCAGCTAACTATGGCCACACCTTC.

This clonotype was seen only a few times. V and J are TRBV7-2 and TRBJ2-2; possible D gene TRBD1, 5 bases. Trimming removed 5 bases at V and 4 bases at J, with 11 bases between. CDR3 length equals 14 residues. Germline CDR1 SGHTA, CDR2 FQGNSA. CDR3 in DNA: TGTGCCAGCAGCGCCGCAGGGTCCACCGGGGAGCTGTTTTTT. This translates into CASSAAGSTGELFF.

The chain joins TRBV25-1 to TRBJ1-2, with D possibly TRBD1 on 5 matching bases. Germline lookup yields CDR1 MGHDK and CDR2 SYGVNS. V was clipped by 5 bases and J by 2 bases, with 15 bases between them. This CDR3 region has 15 residues. The CDR3 loop is CASSRSRGRNYGYTF. The CDR3 bases are TGTGCCAGCAGTCGTTCGAGGGGCCGCAACTATGGCTACACCTTC.

This clonotype has more than one count but fewer than ten. The V gene is TRBV3-1, the J gene TRBJ1-1; a weak D match, TRBD1 (5 bases). The length of the CDR3 is 14 residues. V was trimmed by 5 bases and J by 1 base, leaving 11 bases between them. Germline lookup yields CDR1 LGHDT and CDR2 YNNKEL (reference sequence). CDR3 DNA: TGTGCCAGCAGCGCCGTGCAGGGGAACACTGAAGCTTTCTTT. Its translation is CASSAVQGNTEAFF.

A note on this clonotype: With a much larger clone just one base away, this may be a read error. The chain is built from TRBV30 and TRBJ2-7; D possibly corresponds to TRBD1 (6 bases). This CDR3 contains 13 residues. Germline V gene sequence: CDR1 GTSNPN, CDR2 SVGIG (reference sequence). CDR3 amino acids: CAWSPQGFYERYF. For the CDR3, the DNA is TGTGCCTGGTCACCACAGGGTTTCTACGAGCGGTACTTC.

This clonotype is a singleton in its sample. CDR3 loop: CASMTLAGTGRETQYF. Here the CDR3 DNA reads TGTGCCAGCATGACCTTAGCCGGGACAGGGAGAGAGACCCAGTACTTC. This sequence joins TRBV7-6 and TRBJ2-5; 9 bases match TRBD1. V shed 7 bases and J 4 bases; nucleotides not matched to a gene: 13. The V gene's germline CDR1 is SGHVS and CDR2 FNYEAQ. This CDR3 comprises 16 residues.

This clonotype was found once. The genes are TRBV20-1 and TRBJ1-2, with no clear D. The germline V and J ends were trimmed by 5 bases and 2 bases, with 15 bases remaining between them. Germline CDR1 DFQATT, CDR2 SNEGSKA (reference sequence). This CDR3 is 14 amino acids long. The CDR3 DNA sequence: TGCAGTGCTCGAAAAGGGCCCCAGAACTATGGCTACACCTTC. Its translation: CSARKGPQNYGYTF.

This clonotype was seen many times. The rearrangement uses TRBV7-3 and TRBJ2-3; a weak D match, TRBD1 (5 bases). CDR1 SGHTA and CDR2 FQGTGA come from the germline V gene. CDR3 length: 15 residues. V was trimmed by 1 base and J by 0 bases, leaving 8 bases between them. The CDR3 nucleotides read TGTGCCAGCAGCTTAATCGCAGGGAGCACAGATACGCAGTATTTT. Its translation: CASSLIAGSTDTQYF.

This clonotype was observed many times. V is TRBV29-1 and J is TRBJ2-5; D gene ambiguous. The CDR3 length is 13 residues. CDR1 SQVTM and CDR2 ANQGSEA come from the germline V gene. V lost 4 bases and J lost 1, with 10 bases in between. CDR3 bases: TGCAGCGTTGTTAGCAACTTCCAAGAGACCCAGTACTTC. Encoded protein: CSVVSNFQETQYF.

This chain uses TRBV7-9 with TRBJ2-5; maybe TRBD2 (7 bases). The ends were cut back, 0 bases at V and 5 bases at J, with 13 bases in the middle. This CDR3 comprises 15 residues. Germline V lookup: CDR1 SEHNR, CDR2 FQNEAQ (reference sequence). The CDR3, as DNA: TGTGCCAGCAGCTTAGCGGGGGGGCATCGGGAGACCCAGTACTTC. Amino acid sequence: CASSLAGGHRETQYF.

This clonotype occurred a few times. The CDR3 bases are TGTGCCAGCAGTGAAGCGCTTGCAGGGAGAACAGATACGCAGTATTTT. Its protein product is CASSEALAGRTDTQYF. V is TRBV2 and J is TRBJ2-3; either TRBD1 or TRBD2 may supply D (5 bases each). CDR1 is SNHLY, CDR2 FYNNEI, per germline. The V end lost 0 bases, the J end lost 3 bases, and 13 bases lay between the germline ends. This CDR3 contains 16 residues. Based on the CDR3 plus reference TRBV2 and TRBJ2-3, the full variable domain is EPEVTQTPSHQVTQMGQEVILRCVPISNHLYFYWYRQILGQKVEFLVSFYNNEISEKSEIFDDQFSVERPDGSNFTLKIRSTKLEDSAMYFCASSEALAGRTDTQYFGPGTRLTVL.

This chain connects TRBV6-2 or TRBV6-3 to TRBJ1-5; D gene ambiguous. Deletions cut 6 bases from V and 3 bases from J, with 15 bases between. The germline gives CDR1 MNHEY, CDR2 SVGEGT. The CDR3 length is 15 residues. The CDR3, as DNA: TGTGCCAGCAGGATCGGACGGAACAACAATCAGCCCCAGCATTTT. Its translation is CASRIGRNNNQPQHF.

For this clonotype: One end of the junction varies from germline; a read error may be responsible. The chain has TRBV7-6 and TRBJ2-3; D is possibly TRBD1 (5 bases). The CDR3 is 14 residues long. The germline V gene has CDR1 SGHVS and CDR2 FNYEAQ. This CDR3 is CASSLGQRTETQYF. In DNA form, the CDR3 reads TGTGCCAGCAGCTTAGGACAGAGAACAGAGACGCAGTATTTT.

The chain employs TRBV20-1 and TRBJ2-2; 7 nucleotides align to TRBD1. This CDR3 contains 16 residues. V shed 2 bases and J 1 base; nucleotides not matched to a gene: 7. Germline lookup yields CDR1 DFQATT and CDR2 SNEGSKA (reference sequence). DNA for the CDR3: TGCAGTGCTAGAATGTCGGGACAGAAGAACACCGGGGAGCTGTTTTTT. Protein: CSARMSGQKNTGELFF.

Note on this clonotype: The junction and the germline gene differ at one end; a read error may be behind it. This chain connects TRBV12-3 or TRBV12-4 to TRBJ2-7, with D perhaps TRBD1 (6 bases). The CDR3 loop spans 13 amino acids. DNA for the CDR3: TGTGCCAGCAGCTTAGGACAGCACTACGAGCAGTACTTC. Residues: CASSLGQHYEQYF.

The sample holds a few counts of this clonotype. The chain has TRBV7-8 and TRBJ1-5, with a weak D call TRBD1 (5 bases). Germline CDR1 SGHVS, CDR2 FQNEAQ. Trimming cost V 5 bases and J 0 bases, with 14 bases left between them. This CDR3 has 16 amino acids. The DNA of the CDR3 is TGTGCCAGCAGCCCATGGGGGACTCTTAGCAATCAGCCCCAGCATTTT. The encoded protein is CASSPWGTLSNQPQHF.

The chain has TRBV6-5 and TRBJ1-1; D is undetermined. The V and J ends lost 6 bases and 3 bases respectively, with 11 bases between them. CDR1 MNHEY and CDR2 SVGAGI come from the germline V gene. The CDR3 runs 13 residues. The CDR3 here is CASSIDTHTEAFF. The CDR3 DNA reads as TGTGCCAGCAGCATAGACACACACACTGAAGCTTTCTTT.

This clonotype occurred many times. The J gene is TRBJ2-3, the V gene TRBV7-6; 8 nucleotides agree with TRBD2. Looked up from germline, CDR1 is SGHVS and CDR2 is FNYEAQ. With V trimmed by 1 base and J by 6 bases, 9 bases remained unmatched. The CDR3 contains 16 residues. CDR3 loop: CASSLVVAGWDDTQYF. CDR3 nucleotides: TGTGCCAGCAGCTTAGTCGTAGCGGGATGGGATGATACGCAGTATTTT.

The chain carries TRBV5-6 and TRBJ2-5; unclear D gene. Germline V gene sequence: CDR1 SGHDT, CDR2 YYEEEE. This CDR3 contains 15 residues. Trimming took off 3 bases at V and 4 bases at J, with 16 bases between the two ends. As DNA, the CDR3 is TGTGCCAGCAGCTCTTTAGACGAGGTCGGAGAGACCCAGTACTTC. It codes for CASSSLDEVGETQYF.

The CDR3 DNA sequence: TGTGCCTGGAGTTACCAAGGCTACAATGAGCAGTACTTC. This gives the protein CAWSYQGYNEQYF. The chain recombines TRBV30 with TRBJ2-7; D not certain. The CDR3 runs to 13 residues. The V gene lost 2 bases and the J gene lost 7 bases, with 15 bases spanning the gap. The germline V gene encodes CDR1 GTSNPN and CDR2 SVGIG (reference sequence).